The clone carrying this T cell receptor beta chain appeared many times. Antigen: not known. Beta-chain TCR CDR3 regions were amplified from RNA transcripts. An opening RT-PCR round employed HTBI primers and preceded a second-round multiplex PCR. TCRdb re-analysed the multiplex PCR reads in MiXCR, keeping a single row per CDR3 protein. The sample records more than 550,000 distinct CDR3 sequences, about two fifths being singletons. This CDR3 is 15 amino acids long. Germline V CDR1 and CDR2: MRHNA, SNTAGT. Deletions cut 0 bases from V and 0 bases from J, with 6 bases between. This specimen belongs to a study of Graves' ophthalmopathy and Graves' hyperthyroidism. Study-wide context: Peripheral blood was collected at initial diagnosis, before any treatment.

Study results and limitations: Blood contained most expanded thyroid clonotypes exceeding 0.001 frequency. With a specificity of 72.22% and a sensitivity of over 65%, the model predicted ophthalmopathy progression.

Each donor who had ophthalmopathy showed moderate-to-severe activity, a CAS of ≥3, a NOSPECS of ≥4, and a duration under 3 months. The sequence derives from an adult man with Graves' ophthalmopathy. Input material: peripheral blood. V usage is TRBV6-4 and J usage is TRBJ1-5; D call uncertain. CDR3: CASSDSADSNQPQHF. DNA of the CDR3: TGTGCCAGCAGTGACTCGGCGGATAGCAATCAGCCCCAGCATTTT.